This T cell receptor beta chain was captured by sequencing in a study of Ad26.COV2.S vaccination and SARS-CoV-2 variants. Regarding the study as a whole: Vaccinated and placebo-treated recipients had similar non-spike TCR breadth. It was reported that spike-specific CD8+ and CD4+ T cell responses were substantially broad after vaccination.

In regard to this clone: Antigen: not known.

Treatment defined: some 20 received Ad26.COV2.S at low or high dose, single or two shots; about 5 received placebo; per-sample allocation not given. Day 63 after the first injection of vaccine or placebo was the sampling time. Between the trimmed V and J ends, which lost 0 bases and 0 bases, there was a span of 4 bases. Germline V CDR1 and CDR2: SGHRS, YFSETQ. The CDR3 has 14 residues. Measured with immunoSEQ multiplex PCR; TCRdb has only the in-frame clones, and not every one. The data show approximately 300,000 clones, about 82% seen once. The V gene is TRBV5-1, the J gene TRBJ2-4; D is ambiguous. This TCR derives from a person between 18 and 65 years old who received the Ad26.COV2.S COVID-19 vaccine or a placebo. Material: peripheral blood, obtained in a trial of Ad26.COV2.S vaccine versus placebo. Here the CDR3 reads CASSLGEAKNIQYF. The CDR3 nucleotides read TGCGCCAGCAGCTTGGGGGAAGCCAAAAACATTCAGTACTTC.